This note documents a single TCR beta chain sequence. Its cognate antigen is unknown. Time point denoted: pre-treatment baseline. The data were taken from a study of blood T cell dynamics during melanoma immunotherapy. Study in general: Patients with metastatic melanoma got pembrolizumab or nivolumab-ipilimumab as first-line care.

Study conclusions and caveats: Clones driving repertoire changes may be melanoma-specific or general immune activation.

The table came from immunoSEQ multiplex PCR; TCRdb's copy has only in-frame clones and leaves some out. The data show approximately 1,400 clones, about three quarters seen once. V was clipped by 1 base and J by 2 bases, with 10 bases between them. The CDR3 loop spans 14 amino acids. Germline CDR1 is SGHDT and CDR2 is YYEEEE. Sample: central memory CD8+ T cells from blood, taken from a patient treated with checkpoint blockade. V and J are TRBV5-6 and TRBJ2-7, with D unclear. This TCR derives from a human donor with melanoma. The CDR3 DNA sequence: TGTGCCAGCAGCTTGAGAGTCTCTACCTACGAGCAGTACTTC. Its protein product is CASSLRVSTYEQYF. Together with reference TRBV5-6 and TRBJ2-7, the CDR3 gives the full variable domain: DAGVTQSPTHLIKTRGQQVTLRCSPKSGHDTVSWYQQALGQGPQFIFQYYEEEERQRGNFPDRFSGHQFPNYSSELNVNALLLGDSALYLCASSLRVSTYEQYFGPGTRLTVT.